This is a list of T cell receptor beta chains from one sample in a study of T-cell memory formation after mild COVID-19. TCRdb itself ran the 5' RACE reads through MiXCR, one entry per CDR3 protein. The profile covers approximately 500,000 distinct CDR3 sequences, with approximately 25% appearing a single time and under 15% taken by the ten largest. The sequenced sample consisted of PBMCs or a T cell subset sorted from them (not recorded which). All receptors come from an adult woman who had mild COVID-19 (a few samples of this study predate the infection). Cell type and time point are not known. The CDR3 runs from the conserved cysteine through the conserved F or W. The D gene is left open where the match is weak.

>TRBJ2-7|TRBV7-9|.
CASSLAPPVDVVYF
>TRBJ2-1|TRBV7-3|TRBD1
CASSSTGVLGYNEQFF
>TRBJ1-2|TRBV10-3|TRBD1
CATRGGDFYGYTF
>TRBJ2-2|TRBV5-1|.
CASSLVVVGGGWTGELFF
>TRBJ1-1|TRBV2|TRBD1
CASSLQGVGTEAFF
>TRBJ1-2|TRBV7-9|.
CASSVVSF
>TRBJ1-1|TRBV5-1|TRBD1
CASSRGTGFELRTEAFF
>TRBJ2-7|TRBV6-2/TRBV6-3|TRBD2
CASSYVGAGGRYEQYF
>TRBJ2-5|TRBV5-6|TRBD1
CASSAQGVETQYF
>TRBJ2-4|TRBV7-3|.
CASSLNGLAKNIQYF
>TRBJ2-1|TRBV7-2|.
CASEPNPYNEQFF
>TRBJ1-5|TRBV3-1|.
CASSQGIGDADQPQHF
>TRBJ2-1|TRBV5-1|TRBD1
CASSRGTAELDEQFF
>TRBJ2-5|TRBV7-2|.
CASSYRVQETQYF
>TRBJ1-1|TRBV12-3/TRBV12-4|.
CASSLSGPRAFF
>TRBJ2-1|TRBV5-1|TRBD1
CASSPGQGVYNEQFF
>TRBJ1-4|TRBV29-1|.
CSVGGNEKLFF
>TRBJ2-7|TRBV24-1|.
CATSDLLSGNEQYF
>TRBJ2-3|TRBV9|.
CASSVSPGGTDTQYF
>TRBJ2-5|TRBV12-3/TRBV12-4|TRBD2
CASSLDGGAEETQYF
>TRBJ2-1|TRBV7-2|.
CASSSTGTPNAPWDEQFF
>TRBJ1-1|TRBV9|.
CASSTTANTEAFF
>TRBJ2-7|TRBV27|.
CASSLGPVGSYEQYF
>TRBJ1-4|TRBV7-9|.
CASRRGVELFF
>TRBJ2-1|TRBV5-1|TRBD2
CASSTGGTYNEQFF
>TRBJ2-7|TRBV4-1|TRBD1
CASSQKDRGYEQYF
>TRBJ1-5|TRBV7-8|TRBD1
CASSLSEGAWDSNQPQHF
>TRBJ1-2|TRBV12-3/TRBV12-4|.
CASSSGQLRNYGYTF
>TRBJ1-2|TRBV6-2/TRBV6-3|.
CASSWGINYGYTF
>TRBJ2-2|TRBV7-9|TRBD2
CASRGLAGGGIPGGELFF
>TRBJ2-7|TRBV6-2/TRBV6-3|TRBD1
CASSYSAGGYYEQYF
>TRBJ1-1|TRBV12-3/TRBV12-4|.
CASSRREFEAFF
>TRBJ2-1|TRBV19|TRBD2
CASSILAGGLYNEQFF
>TRBJ2-3|TRBV4-1|.
CASSPSPGFTDTQYF
>TRBJ2-1|TRBV3-1|.
CASSLARTGHIEQFF
>TRBJ2-7|TRBV4-1|.
CASSQTTGTTTYEQYF
>TRBJ1-1|TRBV29-1|TRBD1
CSVRQGTGNEAFF
>TRBJ1-5|TRBV7-9|.
CASSNDGGVQHF
>TRBJ2-1|TRBV7-2|.
CASSRWGVDEQFF
>TRBJ1-5|TRBV20-1|.
CSANSYSNQPQHF
>TRBJ2-1|TRBV11-3|.
CASSSRATYNEQFF
>TRBJ1-1|TRBV6-5|TRBD1
CASSYKQGGGTEAFF
>TRBJ2-6|TRBV9|.
CASSVHEGPVGANVLTF
>TRBJ2-7|TRBV4-2|TRBD2
CASSQVIAGASSSYEQYF
>TRBJ2-7|TRBV9|.
CASSPGVPYEQYF
>TRBJ1-3|TRBV6-6|.
CASSYSTVDSGNTIYF
>TRBJ1-5|TRBV6-1|.
CASSEFRGSNQPQHF
>TRBJ2-5|TRBV29-1|.
CSVWGPETQYF
>TRBJ1-1|TRBV6-2/TRBV6-3|.
CASSLEVGTEAFF
>TRBJ1-1|TRBV9|.
CASSGRRGFTEAFF
>TRBJ2-5|TRBV5-1|.
CASSLGTLPNVETQYF
>TRBJ2-2|TRBV7-9|.
CASSLDRVDTGELFF
>TRBJ2-1|TRBV2|TRBD2
CASSPILAGGSYNEQFF
>TRBJ2-5|TRBV4-1|TRBD1
CASSPPPGTGVKGPKETQYF
>TRBJ2-3|TRBV27|TRBD1
CATLSLGRGDTQYF
>TRBJ2-1|TRBV18|TRBD1
CASSLGQGIGNEQFF
>TRBJ2-7|TRBV20-1|TRBD2
CSASPGLANEQYF
>TRBJ2-1|TRBV5-4|TRBD2
CASSLPAQASGEQFF
>TRBJ2-3|TRBV7-9|.
CASSAGQLEGTDTQYF